This entry concerns a single T cell receptor beta chain. In the authors' methods: From reference gene primer amplification, estimates of nucleated cell counts were derived. Sequencing was performed with immunoSEQ multiplex PCR; in TCRdb, only in-frame clones are kept and a portion is missing. The DNA gave D and trimming, while V, J and clone size come from that table. Among around 170,000 clones listed, roughly 88% were seen once. The sample originates from a study of blood T cell repertoires in COVID-19. Study as a whole: Specimens from acute and convalescent COVID-19 originated in the United States, Italy and Spain. Sample material is recorded as cDNA or gDNA derived from T cells, B-cell-depleted T cells, or PBMCs.

Trimming at V came to 3 bases and at J to 4 bases, leaving 10 bases not matched to a gene. Looked up from germline, CDR1 is LGHDT and CDR2 is YNNKEL (reference sequence). The CDR3 contains 17 residues. This chain connects TRBV3-1 (or the pseudogene TRBV3-2) to TRBJ1-5; TRBD1 aligns across 9 bases. Material for sequencing was peripheral blood. This TCR derives from a woman aged 60-70 years with acute or convalescent COVID-19. CDR3 nucleotides: TGTGCCAGCAGCCAGGTGGACAGGGGCCTAGGTAATCAGCCCCAGCATTTT. It is translated as CASSQVDRGLGNQPQHF.